This T cell receptor (beta chain) was captured in a study of CXCR3-negative and CXCR3-positive naive CD8 T cells. The libraries of TRB cDNA were constructed through 5' RACE using UMI labels. TCRdb reprocessed the 5' RACE reads; each CDR3 protein has one entry and no DNA is given. This sample contains nearly 90,000 distinct CDR3 sequences. Study-level points and caveats: More hydrophobic TRB CDR3s occurred in CXCR3-positive than in CXCR3-negative naive cells. Memory cells showed distinct TRBV-TRBJ patterns, while the two naive subsets matched.

Remarks on this clonotype: Antigen: not known.

The CDR3 spans 14 residues. CDR1 and CDR2 (germline): SGHRS, YFSETQ. The naive CD8+ gate required CD45RO-CCR7+CD27+CD95- phenotype. The sequence derives from a human donor in good health. Some clones in this sample may be carry-over from other donors' samples. V gene TRBV5-1 combines with J gene TRBJ2-2. The sequenced material came from naive CXCR3+ CD8+ T cells from blood. Subset noted: CD45RO-CCR7+CD27+CD95- naive CD8+ T cells expressing CXCR3 (TNR3+). The CDR3 protein is CASSLGMNTGELFF.